This entry features one T cell receptor (beta chain) sequence. The data are from a study of cytomegalovirus exposure and HLA in healthy donors. The donors were part of the roughly 120-subject validation cohort, which stood apart from the roughly 700-subject first cohort. Profiling relied on immunoSEQ multiplex PCR, and the TCRdb table lists in-frame clones only, not all of them. The sample carries some 110,000 clones, around 88% recorded once. The V and J ends lost 6 bases and 7 bases respectively, with 12 bases between them. Per germline, CDR1 MNHEY and CDR2 SMNVEV (reference sequence). The CDR3 runs to 13 residues.

The specimen was PBMCs. This receptor was taken from a young man in good health and CMV-seronegative. The chain uses TRBV27 and TRBJ1-4; possibly TRBD1 for D (6 bases). Here the CDR3 reads CASRKDSSEKLFF. As DNA, the CDR3 is TGTGCCAGCAGAAAGGACAGTTCTGAAAAACTGTTTTTT.